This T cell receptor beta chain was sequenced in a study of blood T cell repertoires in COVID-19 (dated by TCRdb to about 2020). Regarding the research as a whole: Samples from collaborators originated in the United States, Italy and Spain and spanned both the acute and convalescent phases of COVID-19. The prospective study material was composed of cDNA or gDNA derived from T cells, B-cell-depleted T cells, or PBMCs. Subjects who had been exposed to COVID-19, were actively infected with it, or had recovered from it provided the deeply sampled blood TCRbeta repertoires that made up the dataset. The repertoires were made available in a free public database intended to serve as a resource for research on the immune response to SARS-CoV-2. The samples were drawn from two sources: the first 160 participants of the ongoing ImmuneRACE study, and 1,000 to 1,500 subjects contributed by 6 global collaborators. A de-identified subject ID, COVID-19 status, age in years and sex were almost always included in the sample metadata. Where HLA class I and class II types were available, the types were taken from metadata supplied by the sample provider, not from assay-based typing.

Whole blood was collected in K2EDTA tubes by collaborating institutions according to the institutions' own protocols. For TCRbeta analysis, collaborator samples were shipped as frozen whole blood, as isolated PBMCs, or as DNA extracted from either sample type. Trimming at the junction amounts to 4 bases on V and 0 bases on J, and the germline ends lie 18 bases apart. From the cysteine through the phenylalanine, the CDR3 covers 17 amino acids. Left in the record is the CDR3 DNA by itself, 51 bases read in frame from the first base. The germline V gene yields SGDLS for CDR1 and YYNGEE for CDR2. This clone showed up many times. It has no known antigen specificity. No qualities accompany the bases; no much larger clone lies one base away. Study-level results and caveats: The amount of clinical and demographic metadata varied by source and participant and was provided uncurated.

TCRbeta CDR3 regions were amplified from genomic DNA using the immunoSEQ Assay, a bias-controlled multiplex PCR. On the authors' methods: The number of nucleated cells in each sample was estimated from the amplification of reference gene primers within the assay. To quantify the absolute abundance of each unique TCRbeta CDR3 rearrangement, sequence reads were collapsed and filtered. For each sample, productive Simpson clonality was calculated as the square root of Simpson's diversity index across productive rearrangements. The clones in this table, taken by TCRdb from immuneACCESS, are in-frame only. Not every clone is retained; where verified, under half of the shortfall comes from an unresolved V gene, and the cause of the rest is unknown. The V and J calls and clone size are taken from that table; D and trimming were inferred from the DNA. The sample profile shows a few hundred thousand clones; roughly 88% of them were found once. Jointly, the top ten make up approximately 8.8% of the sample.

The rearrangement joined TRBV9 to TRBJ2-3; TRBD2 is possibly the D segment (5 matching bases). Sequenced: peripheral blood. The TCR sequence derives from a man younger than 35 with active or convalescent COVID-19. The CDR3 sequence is CASSFPPGSTSTDTQYF. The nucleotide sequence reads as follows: TGTGCCAGCAGCTTTCCACCGGGATCGACTAGCACAGATACGCAGTATTTT.